The 5 T cell receptor beta chains below all came from one sample that was sequenced in a study of shared clonotypes between healthy human individuals. Method: immunoSEQ multiplex PCR; TCRdb's copy keeps in-frame clones and lacks some. The sample records hundreds of thousands of clones, around 73% being singletons. Sequencing was done on a sample of memory CD4+ T cells sorted from blood. As for subset: CD45RA-negative fraction. Receptors were obtained from a woman aged 25-40 years in good health.

V and J are TRBV2 and TRBJ1-1; a possible D gene is TRBD1 (6 bases). Trimming took 4 bases from V and 5 from J, leaving 11 bases between them. This CDR3 comprises 13 residues. Germline V gene sequence: CDR1 SNHLY, CDR2 FYNNEI. CDR3 sequence reads: CASSAEGGTEAFF. The CDR3 region has the DNA TGTGCCAGCAGTGCGGAAGGGGGAACTGAAGCTTTCTTT. Based on the CDR3 plus reference TRBV2 and TRBJ1-1, the full variable domain is EPEVTQTPSHQVTQMGQEVILRCVPISNHLYFYWYRQILGQKVEFLVSFYNNEISEKSEIFDDQFSVERPDGSNFTLKIRSTKLEDSAMYFCASSAEGGTEAFFGQGTRLTVV.

V is TRBV5-1 and J is TRBJ2-3; a possible D gene is TRBD1 (7 bases). CDR1 and CDR2 from the germline V gene are SGHRS and YFSETQ. This CDR3 has 16 residues. Trimming removed 3 bases at V and 4 bases at J, with 18 bases between. CDR3 sequence reads: CASSSQQGWRADTQYF. The CDR3 DNA reads TGCGCCAGCAGCTCGCAACAGGGGTGGAGGGCAGATACGCAGTATTTT.

The chain joins TRBV11-2 to TRBJ2-1; no definite D call. In germline, CDR1 is SGHAT, CDR2 FQNNGV. The CDR3 contains 12 residues. Between the trimmed V and J ends, which lost 2 bases and 8 bases, there was a span of 7 bases. The CDR3 DNA reads as TGTGCCAGCAGCTTAAGGCTGGATGAGCAGTTCTTC. This encodes CASSLRLDEQFF.

With regard to this clone: Other DNA sequences in this sample translate to the same CDR3. The rearrangement links TRBV5-1 to TRBJ2-3, with D perhaps TRBD1 or TRBD2 (5 bases each). This CDR3 comprises 15 residues. The germline V gene has CDR1 SGHRS and CDR2 YFSETQ. Trimming shortened V by 0 bases and J by 2 bases, and 10 bases separated the two germline ends. The CDR3 spells CASSLARDPTDTQYF. For the CDR3, the DNA is TGCGCCAGCAGCTTGGCGAGGGACCCCACAGATACGCAGTATTTT.

This rearrangement joins TRBV28 to TRBJ1-4; 7 positions match TRBD1. Germline V CDR1 and CDR2: MDHEN, SYDVKM. There are 15 residues in the CDR3. With 10 bases clipped from V and 0 bases from J, the junction kept 8 bases outside the gene matches. The CDR3 here is CATGQGGTTNEKLFF. The CDR3 nucleotides are TGTGCCACCGGGCAGGGGGGTACAACTAATGAAAAACTGTTTTTT.